The clone carrying this TCR beta chain was seen only a few times. The antigen is undetermined. The data were obtained in a study of CD8 T cells in ankylosing spondylitis. General observations from the study: Disease-linked clones were CD8+ and relatively rare in peripheral blood. Prior literature has documented some motif variants in synovial fluid and blood from reactive arthritis. Seemingly distinctive of ankylosing spondylitis blood was a TCR beta motif formed by eight highly homologous variants.

Construction of TCR beta libraries was performed using quantitative 5'-RACE with molecular barcodes. Using its own MiXCR run on the 5' RACE reads, TCRdb lists one record per CDR3 protein. The sample has roughly 150,000 distinct CDR3 sequences, under 35% seen once. Per the germline V gene, CDR1 is SGHAT and CDR2 is FQNNGV. This CDR3 spans 13 amino acids. The V end was cut by 2 bases, the J end by 4 bases, with 8 bases between. Sequences were obtained from synovial fluid, either unsorted or a sorted T cell fraction (not recorded which). This TCR came from a male donor with ankylosing spondylitis. The rearrangement joins TRBV11-2 to TRBJ1-1; no definite D call. The CDR3 loop is CASSLRVGTEAFF. In DNA form, the CDR3 reads TGTGCCAGCAGCTTACGGGTGGGCACTGAAGCTTTCTTT.